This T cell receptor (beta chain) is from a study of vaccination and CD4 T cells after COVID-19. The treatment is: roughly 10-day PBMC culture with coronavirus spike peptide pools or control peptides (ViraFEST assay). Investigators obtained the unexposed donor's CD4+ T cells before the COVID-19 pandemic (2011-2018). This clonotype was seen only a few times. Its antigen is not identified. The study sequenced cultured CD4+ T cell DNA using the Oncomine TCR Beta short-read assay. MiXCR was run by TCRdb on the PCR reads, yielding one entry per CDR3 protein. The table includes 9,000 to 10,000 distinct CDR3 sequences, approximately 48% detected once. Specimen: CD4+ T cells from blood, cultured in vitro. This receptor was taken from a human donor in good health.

The DNA for the CDR3 is TGTGCCAGCAGCTCGGGACAGGGCGGCGGCTACACCTTC. Protein: CASSSGQGGGYTF. V gene TRBV7-8 combines with J gene TRBJ1-2; the match to TRBD1 covers 9 bases. This CDR3 region has 13 residues. The V gene's germline CDR1 is SGHVS and CDR2 FQNEAQ. V was pared by 4 bases and J by 8 bases, with 5 bases of the junction left unmatched.